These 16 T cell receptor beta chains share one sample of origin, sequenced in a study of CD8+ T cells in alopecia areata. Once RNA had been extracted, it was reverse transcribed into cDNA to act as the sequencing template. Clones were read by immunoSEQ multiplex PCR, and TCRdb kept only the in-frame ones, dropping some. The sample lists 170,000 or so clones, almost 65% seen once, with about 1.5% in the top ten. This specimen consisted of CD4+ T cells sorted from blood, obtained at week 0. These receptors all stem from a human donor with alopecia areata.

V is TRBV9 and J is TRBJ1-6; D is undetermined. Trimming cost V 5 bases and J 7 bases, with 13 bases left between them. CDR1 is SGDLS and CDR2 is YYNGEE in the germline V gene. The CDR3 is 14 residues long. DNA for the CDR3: TGTGCCAGCAGTCCCGGACGGGGAAATTCACCCCTCCACTTT. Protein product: CASSPGRGNSPLHF.

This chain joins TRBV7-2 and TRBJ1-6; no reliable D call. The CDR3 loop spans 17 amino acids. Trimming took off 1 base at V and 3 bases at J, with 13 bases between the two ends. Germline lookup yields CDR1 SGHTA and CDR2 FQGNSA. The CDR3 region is CASSLGVMGSYNSPLHF. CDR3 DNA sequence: TGTGCCAGCAGCTTAGGGGTTATGGGGAGCTATAATTCACCCCTCCACTTT.

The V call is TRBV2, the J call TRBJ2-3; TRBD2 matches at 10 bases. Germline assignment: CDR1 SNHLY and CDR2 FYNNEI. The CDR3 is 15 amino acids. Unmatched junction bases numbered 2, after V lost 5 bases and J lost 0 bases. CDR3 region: CASSSGLASTDTQYF. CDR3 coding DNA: TGTGCCAGCAGTTCGGGACTAGCGAGCACAGATACGCAGTATTTT.

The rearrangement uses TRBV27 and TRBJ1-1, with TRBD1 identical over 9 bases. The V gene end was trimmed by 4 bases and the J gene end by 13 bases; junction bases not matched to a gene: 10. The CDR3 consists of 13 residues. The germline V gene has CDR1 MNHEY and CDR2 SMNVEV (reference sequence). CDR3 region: CASSSRQGVTVFF. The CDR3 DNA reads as TGTGCCAGCAGTTCCCGACAGGGGGTAACGGTTTTCTTT.

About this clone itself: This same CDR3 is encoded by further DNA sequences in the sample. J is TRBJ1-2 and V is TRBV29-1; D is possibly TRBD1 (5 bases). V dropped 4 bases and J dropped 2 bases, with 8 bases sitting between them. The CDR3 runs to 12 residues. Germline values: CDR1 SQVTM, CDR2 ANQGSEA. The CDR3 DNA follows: TGCAGCGTTGGGGGCCCCAACTATGGCTACACCTTC. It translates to CSVGGPNYGYTF.

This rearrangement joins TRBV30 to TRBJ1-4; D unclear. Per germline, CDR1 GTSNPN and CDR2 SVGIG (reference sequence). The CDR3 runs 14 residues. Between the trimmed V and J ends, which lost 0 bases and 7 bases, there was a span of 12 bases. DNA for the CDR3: TGTGCCTGGAGTGTACGAGTTGCGGGTGAAAAACTGTTTTTT. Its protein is CAWSVRVAGEKLFF.

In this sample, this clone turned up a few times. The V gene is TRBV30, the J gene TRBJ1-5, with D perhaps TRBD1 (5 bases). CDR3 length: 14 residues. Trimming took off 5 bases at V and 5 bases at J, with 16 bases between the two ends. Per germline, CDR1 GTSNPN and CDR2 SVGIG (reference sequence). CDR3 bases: TGTGCCTGGTCCATAGGGACCGGGGATCAGCCCCAGCATTTT. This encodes CAWSIGTGDQPQHF.

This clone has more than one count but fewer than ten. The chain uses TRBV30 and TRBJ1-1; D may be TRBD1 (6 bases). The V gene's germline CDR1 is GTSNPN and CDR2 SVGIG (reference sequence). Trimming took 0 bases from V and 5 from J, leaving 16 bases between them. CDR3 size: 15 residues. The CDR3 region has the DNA TGTGCCTGGAGTGTCCCAGGGTTAGGGGGAACTGAAGCTTTCTTT. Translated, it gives CAWSVPGLGGTEAFF.

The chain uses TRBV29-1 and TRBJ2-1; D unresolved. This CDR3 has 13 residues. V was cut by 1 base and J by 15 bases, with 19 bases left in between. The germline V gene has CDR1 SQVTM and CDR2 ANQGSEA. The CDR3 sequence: CSVEGMGVIGSFF. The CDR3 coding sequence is TGCAGCGTTGAAGGAATGGGTGTAATTGGCTCGTTCTTC.

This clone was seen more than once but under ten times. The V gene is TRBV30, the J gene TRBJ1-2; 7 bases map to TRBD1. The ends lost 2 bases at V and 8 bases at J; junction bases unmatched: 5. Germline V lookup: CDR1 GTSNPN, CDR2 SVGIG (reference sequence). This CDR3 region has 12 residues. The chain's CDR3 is CAWSPPGGGYTF. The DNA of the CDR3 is TGTGCCTGGAGTCCCCCAGGGGGGGGCTACACCTTC.

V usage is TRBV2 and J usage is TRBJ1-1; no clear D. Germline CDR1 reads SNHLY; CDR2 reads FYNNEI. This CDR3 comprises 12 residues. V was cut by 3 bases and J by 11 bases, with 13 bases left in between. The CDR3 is CASSDDRRVAFF. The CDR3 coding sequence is TGTGCCAGCAGTGACGACCGTAGGGTGGCTTTCTTT. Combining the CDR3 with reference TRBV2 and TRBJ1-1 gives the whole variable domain EPEVTQTPSHQVTQMGQEVILRCVPISNHLYFYWYRQILGQKVEFLVSFYNNEISEKSEIFDDQFSVERPDGSNFTLKIRSTKLEDSAMYFCASSDDRRVAFFGQGTRLTVV.

CDR3 loop: CSVGVGGNAYEQYF. Written as DNA, the CDR3 is TGCAGCGTTGGGGTAGGGGGCAATGCTTACGAGCAGTACTTC. V gene TRBV29-1 combines with J gene TRBJ2-7; 7 nucleotides align to TRBD1. The V gene end was trimmed by 4 bases and the J gene end by 4 bases; junction bases not matched to a gene: 10. CDR1 is SQVTM, CDR2 ANQGSEA, per germline. The CDR3 is 14 residues long.

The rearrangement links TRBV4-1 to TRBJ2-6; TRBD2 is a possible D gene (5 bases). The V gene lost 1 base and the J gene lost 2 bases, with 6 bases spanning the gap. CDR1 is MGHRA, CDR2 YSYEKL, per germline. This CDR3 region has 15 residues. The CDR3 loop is CASSQAGAGANVLTF. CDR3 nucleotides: TGCGCCAGCAGCCAAGCCGGGGCTGGGGCCAACGTCCTGACTTTC.

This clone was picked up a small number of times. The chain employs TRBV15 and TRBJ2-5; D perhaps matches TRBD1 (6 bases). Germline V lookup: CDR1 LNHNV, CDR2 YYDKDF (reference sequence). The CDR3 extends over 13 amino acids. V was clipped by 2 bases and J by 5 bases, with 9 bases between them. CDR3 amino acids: CATSRHREETQYF. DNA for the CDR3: TGTGCCACCAGCAGACACAGGGAGGAGACCCAGTACTTC.

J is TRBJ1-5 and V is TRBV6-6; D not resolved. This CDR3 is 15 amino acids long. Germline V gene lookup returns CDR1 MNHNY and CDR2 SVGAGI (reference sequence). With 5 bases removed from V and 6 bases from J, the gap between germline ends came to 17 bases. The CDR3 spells CASSASSQGSQPQHF. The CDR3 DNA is TGTGCCAGCAGTGCATCGTCGCAAGGCAGTCAGCCCCAGCATTTT.

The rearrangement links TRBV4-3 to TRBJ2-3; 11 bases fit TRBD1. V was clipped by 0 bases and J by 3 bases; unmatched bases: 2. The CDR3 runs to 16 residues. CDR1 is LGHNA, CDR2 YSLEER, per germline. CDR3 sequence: CASSQERDRGTDTQYF. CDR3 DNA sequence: TGCGCCAGCAGCCAAGAAAGGGACAGGGGGACAGATACGCAGTATTTT.